This passage covers 13 T cell receptor beta chains from one sample sequenced in a study of T cells in Graves' hyperthyroidism and ophthalmopathy. Amplification of TCR beta CDR3 regions was performed using RNA transcripts as template. HTBI primers were the set used in a first-round RT-PCR of the TCR CDR3. TCRdb re-called the multiplex PCR reads with MiXCR, one entry per CDR3 protein. The sample consists of about 590,000 distinct CDR3 sequences, roughly 14% of them appearing once. Sequencing used blood. The receptors were sampled from a woman aged 25 to 39 with Graves' hyperthyroidism.

This clonotype was found a few times. The gene calls are TRBV12-3 or TRBV12-4 and TRBJ1-2; tentatively, D is TRBD1 (6 bases). The CDR3 is 12 residues long. V gave up 6 bases and J gave up 8 bases, with 13 bases separating them. The CDR3 sequence is CASRDSLEGYTF. The CDR3 DNA is TGTGCCAGCAGGGACAGTCTTGAAGGCTACACCTTC.

The rearrangement links TRBV12-5 to TRBJ2-7, with D tentatively TRBD2 (5 bases). The CDR3 is made up of 10 amino acids. Germline V gene sequence: CDR1 LGHNT, CDR2 FRNRAP. CDR3 bases: TGTGCCTCCGCCGGGAACGAGCAGTACTTC. As protein: CASAGNEQYF.

V gene TRBV3-1 combines with J gene TRBJ1-5; D is possibly TRBD1 (5 bases). The CDR3 extends over 14 amino acids. Between the trimmed V and J ends, which lost 4 bases and 6 bases, there was a span of 13 bases. Germline lookup yields CDR1 LGHDT and CDR2 YNNKEL (reference sequence). This CDR3 is CASSLRGYGQPQHF. In DNA, the CDR3 is TGTGCCAGCAGCCTCCGGGGGTATGGTCAGCCCCAGCATTTT.

The sample holds many counts of this clonotype. The gene calls are TRBV7-2 and TRBJ1-2; D ambiguous. The CDR3 consists of 14 residues. Germline loops: CDR1 SGHTA, CDR2 FQGNSA. The V end was cut by 3 bases, the J end by 8 bases, with 16 bases between. CDR3 coding DNA: TGTGCCAGCAGCTTTTTGATCCCTAGGACCGGCTACACCTTC. Translated: CASSFLIPRTGYTF.

This clonotype was picked up many times. The chain carries TRBV2 and TRBJ2-7; 7 bases match TRBD2. With 5 bases clipped from V and 5 bases from J, the junction kept 24 bases outside the gene matches. Germline V gene data show CDR1 as SNHLY and CDR2 as FYNNEI. There are 19 residues in the CDR3. The DNA of the CDR3 is TGTGCCAGCAGTCTCCCCAGAGGGATTGGCGGGAGTAAAACCCACGAGCAGTACTTC. As protein: CASSLPRGIGGSKTHEQYF.

This clonotype was seen repeatedly, ten times or more. V is TRBV12-3 or TRBV12-4 and J is TRBJ2-5; D is uncertain. V shed 2 bases and J shed 2 bases, with 9 bases lying between them. The CDR3 spans 14 residues. The CDR3 loop reads CASSLILPQETQYF. The CDR3, as DNA: TGTGCCAGCAGTTTAATCCTCCCACAAGAGACCCAGTACTTC.

This chain uses TRBV11-1 with TRBJ2-1; D is possibly TRBD1 (6 bases). Germline CDR1 SGHAT, CDR2 FQDESV (reference sequence). Trimming left V 10 bases short and J 6 bases short, with 16 bases between. The CDR3 totals 13 residues. CDR3 sequence reads: CAIRDMGRNEQFF. The CDR3 nucleotides read TGTGCCATCCGGGACATGGGGCGCAATGAGCAGTTCTTC. The entire variable domain, with the rest obtained from reference TRBV11-1 and TRBJ2-1, is as follows: EAEVAQSPRYKITEKSQAVAFWCDPISGHATLYWYRQILGQGPELLVQFQDESVVDDSQLPKDRFSAERLKGVDSTLKIQPAELGDSAMYLCAIRDMGRNEQFFGPGTRLTVL.

In this sample, this clonotype turned up many times. The chain links TRBV20-1 to TRBJ2-1; tentative D call: TRBD2 (7 bases). The CDR3 consists of 14 residues. Trimming removed 4 bases at V and 7 bases at J, with 17 bases between. Looked up from germline, CDR1 is DFQATT and CDR2 is SNEGSKA (reference sequence). CDR3 in amino acids: CSATRGGARNEQFF. DNA for the CDR3: TGCAGTGCTACAAGGGGGGGGGCTCGTAATGAGCAGTTCTTC.

Concerning this clonotype itself: Being one base from a much bigger clone, this may be a read error. The chain employs TRBV30 and TRBJ2-1; D uncertain. CDR1 GTSNPN and CDR2 SVGIG come from the germline V gene (reference sequence). The CDR3 contains 13 residues. CDR3 residues: CVWSVLGGNEQFF. The CDR3 DNA is TGTGTCTGGAGTGTACTGGGCGGCAATGAGCAGTTCTTC. Looking up the rest from reference TRBV30 and TRBJ2-1 gives the full variable domain: SQTIHQWPATLVQPVGSPLSLECTVEGTSNPNLYWYRQAAGRGLQLLFYSVGIGQISSEVPQNLSASRPQDRQFILSSKKLLLSDSGFYLCVWSVLGGNEQFFGPGTRLTVL.

The sample holds many counts of this clonotype. The J gene is TRBJ1-5, the V gene TRBV12-3 or TRBV12-4; 10 positions agree with TRBD1. The CDR3 contains 14 residues. V lost 5 bases and J lost 6; bases outside the gene matches: 4. The CDR3 spells CASSLTGGGQPQHF. DNA for the CDR3: TGTGCCAGCAGTCTGACAGGGGGCGGTCAGCCCCAGCATTTT.

V gene TRBV9 combines with J gene TRBJ2-1, with 11 bases aligning to TRBD2. This CDR3 is 16 amino acids long. Per the germline V gene, CDR1 is SGDLS and CDR2 is YYNGEE. Trimming cost V 2 bases and J 4 bases; bases outside gene matches: 5. CDR3 protein: CASSVPGTSGYNEQFF. CDR3 coding DNA: TGTGCCAGCAGCGTCCCAGGGACTAGCGGATACAATGAGCAGTTCTTC.

The chain combines TRBV5-5 with TRBJ2-7, with 12 bases identical to TRBD2. The CDR3 is 14 residues long. CDR1 is SGHKS, CDR2 YYEKEE, per germline (reference sequence). V shed 3 bases and J 6 bases; nucleotides not matched to a gene: 4. The CDR3: CASSSTSGSSEQYF. The DNA of the CDR3 is TGTGCCAGCAGCTCGACTAGCGGGAGCAGCGAGCAGTACTTC.

The table lists this clonotype with a few counts. CDR3 in DNA: TGTGCCAGCAGCCGACTTCCCTTCTCCTACAATGAGCAGTTCTTC. This translates into CASSRLPFSYNEQFF. The chain links TRBV27 to TRBJ2-1; D is uncertain. This CDR3 spans 15 amino acids. Germline-derived CDR1 and CDR2 are MNHEY and SMNVEV (reference sequence). Trimming stripped 6 bases from V and 0 bases from J, with 12 bases between.